Below, 9 T cell receptor beta chains from the same sample are listed, as sequenced in a study of identifying expanded T cells in peripheral blood. Using immunoSEQ multiplex PCR, the repertoire was profiled, and TCRdb retains in-frame clones only, with some absent. The sample contains about 58,000 clones, 89% of which appear only once. The material sequenced was blood. These receptors were collected from a person between 18 and 75 years old in good health.

The chain combines TRBV21-1 with TRBJ2-1; the table names TRBD2, a call not compared with the DNA. TRBV21-1 corresponds to a pseudogene. This CDR3 is built from 16 residues. The CDR3, as DNA: TGTGCCAGCAGCAGCCACAGGCCCAGCGGGAGCAATGAGCAGTTCTTC. It translates to CASSSHRPSGSNEQFF.

This clone has just one count. The chain recombines TRBV28 with TRBJ2-7, with D possibly matching TRBD1 (5 bases). CDR1 and CDR2 from the germline V gene are MDHEN and SYDVKM. The CDR3 sequence is 13 residues long. The V end was cut by 4 bases, the J end by 0 bases, with 7 bases between. The CDR3 here is CASSWTNSYEQYF. As DNA, the CDR3 is TGTGCCAGCAGTTGGACAAACTCCTACGAGCAGTACTTC.

Regarding this clone: Other DNA variants within this sample encode the same CDR3. The genes are TRBV9 and TRBJ2-2; D is ambiguous. Looked up from germline, CDR1 is SGDLS and CDR2 is YYNGEE. The V end lost 0 bases, the J end lost 5 bases, and 8 bases lay between the germline ends. The CDR3 covers 14 residues. CDR3 region: CASSVGGSTGELFF. DNA of the CDR3: TGTGCCAGCAGCGTAGGGGGTAGTACCGGGGAGCTGTTTTTT.

The rearrangement links TRBV4-3 to TRBJ1-3, with D unclear. V was pared by 0 bases and J by 4 bases, with 10 bases between. Germline V gene sequence: CDR1 LGHNA, CDR2 YSLEER. This CDR3 has 15 amino acids. The CDR3 coding sequence is TGCGCCAGCAGCCAAGATGTAGCTAGCGGAAACACCATATATTTT. Protein product: CASSQDVASGNTIYF.

This clone occurred once. The chain links TRBV30 to TRBJ1-6; D remains unclear. V lost 2 bases and J 3 bases, leaving 8 bases between the germline ends. The CDR3 runs 14 residues. CDR1 is GTSNPN, CDR2 SVGIG, per germline (reference sequence). The CDR3, as DNA: TGTGCCTGGAGTACCGAAAACTATAATTCACCCCTCCACTTT. Its translation is CAWSTENYNSPLHF.

The sample holds a few counts of this clone. The chain uses TRBV28 and TRBJ2-1; TRBD2 aligns across 8 bases. V was clipped by 4 bases and J by 3 bases; unmatched bases: 5. CDR3 length equals 15 residues. Germline V lookup: CDR1 MDHEN, CDR2 SYDVKM. CDR3: CASSSTGLGYNEQFF. The DNA for the CDR3 is TGTGCCAGCAGTTCCACGGGACTAGGCTACAATGAGCAGTTCTTC.

The chain has TRBV7-9 and TRBJ2-7, with D possibly being TRBD1 (6 bases). Germline values: CDR1 SEHNR, CDR2 FQNEAQ (reference sequence). Deletions cut 4 bases from V and 5 bases from J, with 18 bases between. This CDR3 region has 15 residues. The CDR3 protein is CASSSPTGTLHEQYF. The CDR3 DNA sequence: TGTGCCAGCAGCTCCCCGACAGGTACCCTCCACGAGCAGTACTTC.

The chain combines TRBV6-6 with TRBJ1-1, with a tentative D call TRBD1 (6 bases). V was shortened by 5 bases and J by 11 bases, with 21 bases between the two germline ends. The CDR3 loop spans 14 amino acids. Germline lookup yields CDR1 MNHNY and CDR2 SVGAGI (reference sequence). The CDR3 nucleotides are TGTGCCAGCAGTCCGACCGACACAGGGCCTGGGGCTTTCTTT. This translates into CASSPTDTGPGAFF.

This clone came up a few times. This rearrangement joins TRBV2 to TRBJ1-5; D is possibly TRBD1 (6 bases). CDR3 length: 16 residues. Trimming removed 0 bases from V and 4 bases from J, with 13 bases in between. The germline V gene has CDR1 SNHLY and CDR2 FYNNEI. The CDR3 sequence is CASSEARTAMNQPQHF. CDR3 nucleotide sequence: TGTGCCAGCAGTGAAGCCCGGACAGCTATGAATCAGCCCCAGCATTTT.